These 32 T cell receptor beta chains came from one sample sequenced in a study of cytomegalovirus exposure and HLA in healthy donors (dated by TCRdb to the late 2010s). The library relied on the immunoSEQ multiplex PCR assay. For the multiplex PCR, a mixture combining 60 forward primers for TCR Vbeta segments and 13 reverse primers for TCR Jbeta segments was used. TCRdb carries this immuneACCESS record with in-frame sequences only. Its versions omit some clonotypes, under half of them owing to an unresolved V gene in the studies checked, with the rest unexplained. This sample comprises under 200,000 clones, 75% to 80% of them detected only once. The leading ten clones occupy 2% to 3% of the sample. The sequenced material came from PBMCs. Receptor source: a woman in her thirties or forties in good health and CMV-seropositive.

Concerning this clone itself: Other DNA sequences in the same sample also yield this CDR3. The chain combines TRBV11-2 with TRBJ1-1, with D possibly TRBD1 on 6 matching bases. The CDR3 runs 13 residues. Germline V CDR1 and CDR2: SGHAT, FQNNGV. V lost 5 bases, J lost 1 base, and 8 bases lay in between. In DNA, the CDR3 is TGTGCCAGCAGCGCGGACAGGAACACTGAAGCTTTCTTT. Its protein is CASSADRNTEAFF.

The V call is TRBV7-2, the J call TRBJ2-7; 8 nucleotides align to TRBD1. The CDR3 is 14 amino acids. The ends lost 5 bases at V and 3 bases at J; junction bases unmatched: 6. Germline CDR1 SGHTA, CDR2 FQGNSA. In nucleotides, the CDR3 is TGTGCCAGCAGCCTCGGAGGACAGGGCTACGAGCAGTACTTC. Its translation: CASSLGGQGYEQYF.

This clone was seen only a few times. This chain uses TRBV14 with TRBJ2-2; 8 nucleotides line up with TRBD1. J lost 7 bases, V lost 2 bases, and 6 bases had no gene match. The CDR3 is 15 amino acids. The germline gives CDR1 SGHDN, CDR2 FVKESK. The CDR3 loop reads CASSQLDRDDGELFF. In DNA, the CDR3 is TGTGCCAGCAGCCAACTGGACAGGGACGACGGGGAGCTGTTTTTT.

The CDR3 DNA reads as TGTGCCAGCAGCTTAGGGGACAGGAGCTCTGGGGCCAACGTCCTGACTTTC. Protein sequence: CASSLGDRSSGANVLTF. The chain employs TRBV11-2 and TRBJ2-6, with 8 bases lining up with TRBD1. There are 17 residues in the CDR3. V shed 1 base, J shed 0 bases, and the junction held 2 bases outside the gene matches. The V gene's germline CDR1 is SGHAT and CDR2 FQNNGV.

The gene calls are TRBV6-6 and TRBJ2-1; 8 nucleotides match TRBD2. CDR3 length: 16 residues. V lost 4 bases, J lost 6 bases, and 11 bases stayed unmatched. Germline lookup yields CDR1 MNHNY and CDR2 SVGAGI (reference sequence). The CDR3 spells CASSSQETAGANEQFF. In DNA form, the CDR3 reads TGTGCCAGCAGTTCCCAAGAAACAGCGGGAGCCAATGAGCAGTTCTTC.

This chain links TRBV5-6 with TRBJ1-2; 9 bases line up with TRBD1. The CDR3 spans 15 residues. The germline V gene encodes CDR1 SGHDT and CDR2 YYEEEE. Trimming took 1 base from V and 4 from J; bases not matched to a gene: 5. CDR3 nucleotide sequence: TGTGCCAGCAGCTTGACCGGACAGGGGATCTATGGCTACACCTTC. The encoded protein is CASSLTGQGIYGYTF.

The DNA of the CDR3 is TGTGCCAGCAGCACTACAGGGGACACCGGGGAGCTGTTTTTT. Translation gives CASSTTGDTGELFF. The J gene is TRBJ2-2, the V gene TRBV6-5, with 7 bases identical to TRBD1. The CDR3 consists of 14 residues. In germline, CDR1 is MNHEY, CDR2 SVGAGI. V lost 6 bases, J lost 3 bases, and 4 bases stayed unmatched.

This sequence joins TRBV18 and TRBJ2-5, with 7 bases lining up with TRBD2. The CDR3 is 15 amino acids. The V gene's germline CDR1 is KGHSH and CDR2 LQKENI. V gave up 6 bases and J gave up 4 bases; unmatched junction bases: 11. The chain's CDR3 is CASSTTVGEGETQYF. DNA for the CDR3: TGTGCCAGCTCTACCACCGTGGGGGAGGGAGAGACCCAGTACTTC.

This sequence joins TRBV4-2 and TRBJ2-1; 9 bases line up with TRBD2. V trimming: 0 bases; J trimming: 1 base; junction bases outside the gene matches: 4. Germline CDR1 LGHNA, CDR2 YNFKEQ. The CDR3 totals 17 residues. This CDR3 is CASSQERSGRSYNEQFF. As DNA, the CDR3 is TGTGCCAGCAGCCAAGAACGAAGCGGGAGGTCCTACAATGAGCAGTTCTTC.

J is TRBJ2-2 and V is TRBV6-1, with D tentatively TRBD1 (6 bases). The CDR3 runs 16 residues. Germline loops: CDR1 MNHNS, CDR2 SASEGT. With 1 base removed from V and 6 bases from J, the gap between germline ends came to 15 bases. The CDR3: CASSEEWRRGSGELFF. The CDR3 bases are TGTGCCAGCAGTGAAGAGTGGCGCAGGGGATCCGGGGAGCTGTTTTTT.

The chain recombines TRBV18 with TRBJ1-1; a possible D gene is TRBD1 (5 bases). Germline V gene lookup returns CDR1 KGHSH and CDR2 LQKENI. V lost 1 base, J lost 5 bases, and 11 bases lay in between. The CDR3 length is 14 residues. CDR3 bases: TGTGCCAGCTCACCACAGGGGAGGTTGACTGAAGCTTTCTTT. Translated, it gives CASSPQGRLTEAFF.

V is TRBV6-1 and J is TRBJ1-5, with D possibly matching TRBD1 (6 bases). CDR1 and CDR2 from the germline V gene are MNHNS and SASEGT. This CDR3 is 16 amino acids long. Deletions cut 1 base from V and 0 bases from J, with 10 bases between. The CDR3 DNA is TGTGCCAGCAGTGAAGGGGCAGGGGCTAGCAATCAGCCCCAGCATTTT. This gives the protein CASSEGAGASNQPQHF.

The chain couples TRBV7-9 to TRBJ2-7, with D possibly matching TRBD1 (6 bases). Deletions cut 5 bases from V and 2 bases from J, with 7 bases between. Germline CDR1 and CDR2: SEHNR and FQNEAQ (reference sequence). CDR3 length: 12 residues. CDR3 sequence: CASSPGAYEQYF. The DNA for the CDR3 is TGTGCCAGCAGCCCAGGGGCCTACGAGCAGTACTTC.

The chain combines TRBV9 with TRBJ1-4; D uncertain. In germline, CDR1 is SGDLS, CDR2 YYNGEE. Trimming removed 5 bases at V and 5 bases at J, with 13 bases between. This CDR3 is built from 14 residues. The CDR3 here is CASSAWSGNEKLFF. The CDR3 DNA reads as TGTGCCAGCAGTGCGTGGAGTGGGAATGAAAAACTGTTTTTT.

The chain's CDR3 is CASEVGFGGGTAQYF. The CDR3 nucleotides are TGTGCCAGCGAGGTGGGTTTTGGCGGGGGCACGGCCCAGTACTTC. The J gene is TRBJ2-5, the V gene TRBV6-5, with D possibly TRBD2 on 7 matching bases. The germline V gene has CDR1 MNHEY and CDR2 SVGAGI. This CDR3 contains 15 residues. The germline V and J ends were trimmed by 8 bases and 9 bases, with 25 bases remaining between them.

This chain's CDR3 is CAWSASRLSEKLFF. Written as DNA, the CDR3 is TGTGCCTGGAGTGCCTCCAGGTTGAGTGAAAAACTGTTTTTT. This chain connects TRBV30 to TRBJ1-4; the D is unclear. The length of the CDR3 is 14 residues. Between the trimmed V and J ends, which lost 1 base and 7 bases, there was a span of 13 bases. Germline-derived CDR1 and CDR2 are GTSNPN and SVGIG (reference sequence).

The V and J genes are TRBV19 and TRBJ1-1; D might be TRBD1 (5 bases). The CDR3 runs to 15 residues. CDR1 LNHDA and CDR2 SQIVND come from the germline V gene (reference sequence). Trimming left V 4 bases short and J 0 bases short, with 12 bases between. In DNA form, the CDR3 reads TGTGCCAGTAGTACAAACCAGGGTATGAACACTGAAGCTTTCTTT. Protein: CASSTNQGMNTEAFF.

Comments on this clone: Other DNA variants within this sample encode the same CDR3. V is TRBV5-4 and J is TRBJ2-5; D may be TRBD1 (5 bases). This CDR3 is built from 13 residues. The germline CDR1 and CDR2 sequences are SGHNT and YYREEE (reference sequence). Trimming removed 0 bases at V and 5 bases at J, with 8 bases between. The CDR3 DNA reads as TGTGCCAGCAGCTTGGAAGGGGTGGAGACCCAGTACTTC. Translation gives CASSLEGVETQYF. Full variable domain (outside the CDR3, taken from reference TRBV5-4 and TRBJ2-5): ETGVTQSPTHLIKTRGQQVTLRCSSQSGHNTVSWYQQALGQGPQFIFQYYREEENGRGNFPPRFSGLQFPNYSSELNVNALELDDSALYLCASSLEGVETQYFGPGTRLLVL.

The chain combines TRBV19 with TRBJ2-1; tentative D call: TRBD2 (7 bases). The CDR3 spans 14 residues. In germline, CDR1 is LNHDA, CDR2 SQIVND (reference sequence). Deletions cut 1 base from V and 7 bases from J, with 11 bases between. The CDR3 loop reads CASSIAGGRNEQFF. In DNA, the CDR3 is TGTGCCAGTAGTATAGCGGGGGGCAGGAATGAGCAGTTCTTC.

In this sample, this clone turned up a few times. This rearrangement joins TRBV7-9 to TRBJ2-5, with TRBD1 identical over 8 bases. TRBJ2-7 matches the DNA end more closely, so the J call is doubtful. This CDR3 is 13 amino acids long. Germline V gene data show CDR1 as SEHNR and CDR2 as FQNEAQ (reference sequence). CDR3 in DNA: TGTGCCAGCAGCGCCGGACAGGGTGTCGAGCAGTACTTC. Its translation: CASSAGQGVEQYF.

This clone was seen a single time. The V gene is TRBV28, the J gene TRBJ2-7; D is undetermined. V shed 4 bases and J shed 3 bases, with 10 bases lying between them. Germline assignment: CDR1 MDHEN and CDR2 SYDVKM. CDR3 size: 13 residues. The CDR3 sequence is CASSSTQHYEQYF. The CDR3, as DNA: TGTGCCAGCAGTTCCACACAGCACTACGAGCAGTACTTC.

The chain links TRBV7-2 to TRBJ1-2, with 8 positions matching TRBD1. CDR1 is SGHTA and CDR2 is FQGNSA in the germline V gene. V lost 3 bases to trimming and J lost 3 bases; unmatched junction nucleotides: 3. The CDR3 loop spans 14 amino acids. This CDR3 is CASSLGQVYYGYTF. CDR3 in DNA: TGTGCCAGCAGCTTGGGACAGGTTTACTATGGCTACACCTTC.

The chain couples TRBV4-3 to TRBJ2-7; 9 nucleotides agree with TRBD2. The CDR3 runs 16 residues. Unmatched junction bases numbered 3, after V lost 0 bases and J lost 0 bases. The germline CDR1 and CDR2 sequences are LGHNA and YSLEER. The CDR3 bases are TGCGCCAGCAGCCAAGATGCGGGAGGGAGCTCCTACGAGCAGTACTTC. Protein product: CASSQDAGGSSYEQYF.

V usage is TRBV11-2 and J usage is TRBJ1-1; 10 bases are shared with TRBD1. Trimming took 0 bases from V and 3 from J; bases not matched to a gene: 1. CDR1 is SGHAT and CDR2 is FQNNGV in the germline V gene. This CDR3 is 15 amino acids long. The chain's CDR3 is CASSLEGTGDTEAFF. The CDR3 nucleotides read TGTGCCAGCAGCTTAGAGGGGACAGGGGACACTGAAGCTTTCTTT.

The count of this clone is one. The genes are TRBV6-5 and TRBJ1-1; weak D call: TRBD1 (5 bases). The germline CDR1 and CDR2 sequences are MNHEY and SVGAGI. The length of the CDR3 is 14 residues. Trimming removed 7 bases at V and 1 base at J, with 13 bases between. The CDR3 spells CASKPGLSNTEAFF. CDR3 sequence (DNA): TGTGCCAGCAAACCAGGGTTGTCGAACACTGAAGCTTTCTTT.

The chain recombines TRBV7-8 with TRBJ2-1; 13 positions agree with TRBD2. The V gene's germline CDR1 is SGHVS and CDR2 FQNEAQ. This CDR3 comprises 16 residues. V lost 7 bases to trimming and J lost 8 bases; unmatched junction nucleotides: 11. The CDR3 coding sequence is TGTGCCAGCACCCTGGGGACTAGCGGGGTCACGGATGAGCAGTTCTTC. Translating gives CASTLGTSGVTDEQFF.

The table lists this clone with a few counts. The gene calls are TRBV19 and TRBJ1-5; TRBD1 matches at 8 bases. The V segment lost 4 bases and the J segment 6 bases; nucleotides outside the gene matches: 8. This CDR3 has 15 residues. Germline lookup yields CDR1 LNHDA and CDR2 SQIVND (reference sequence). The CDR3 DNA is TGTGCCAGTAGTACCCGGACAGGGCAAGGTCAGCCCCAGCATTTT. It translates to CASSTRTGQGQPQHF.

Concerning this clone itself: The limits of the CDR3 on the DNA are not certain, so only TCRdb's listed CDR3 is given. The chain employs TRBV21-1 and TRBJ2-7; TRBD2, the table's D call, lacks a check against the DNA. TRBV21-1 is a pseudogene. The CDR3 is 15 residues long, counting both termini. The chain's CDR3 is CASSLQVAGGNEQYF.

This sequence joins TRBV7-7 and TRBJ2-1; a weak D match, TRBD1 (5 bases). Germline values: CDR1 SSHAT, CDR2 FNYEAQ (reference sequence). The CDR3 runs 15 residues. Trimming cost V 5 bases and J 7 bases, with 18 bases left between them. CDR3: CASSPGQGGPNEQFF. CDR3 DNA sequence: TGTGCCAGCAGCCCAGGCCAGGGTGGACCGAATGAGCAGTTCTTC.

The rearrangement links TRBV6-5 to TRBJ1-2; D remains unclear. CDR1 is MNHEY and CDR2 is SVGAGI in the germline V gene. Trimming took off 8 bases at V and 8 bases at J, with 12 bases between the two ends. CDR3 length: 11 residues. As DNA, the CDR3 is TGTGCCAGCTCGGCCGCAGGAGGCTACACCTTC. Encoded protein: CASSAAGGYTF.

The V call is TRBV18, the J call TRBJ2-7; D is perhaps TRBD1 (5 bases). Germline CDR1 reads KGHSH; CDR2 reads LQKENI. This CDR3 comprises 14 residues. Trimming shortened V by 1 base and J by 4 bases, and 11 bases separated the two germline ends. The CDR3 DNA reads TGTGCCAGCTCACCACAGGGGTCCGCTTACGAGCAGTACTTC. It is translated as CASSPQGSAYEQYF.

The chain couples TRBV18 to TRBJ2-7, with 8 positions matching TRBD2. The length of the CDR3 is 15 residues. The ends lost 6 bases at V and 5 bases at J; junction bases unmatched: 12. CDR1 is KGHSH and CDR2 is LQKENI in the germline V gene. For the CDR3, the DNA is TGTGCCAGCTCCCCGGGAGGGCAGGGAGGTAACGAGCAGTACTTC. This gives the protein CASSPGGQGGNEQYF. The variable domain in full, with the rest retrieved from reference TRBV18 and TRBJ2-7, is NAGVMQNPRHLVRRRGQEARLRCSPMKGHSHVYWYRQLPEEGLKFMVYLQKENIIDESGMPKERFSAEFPKEGPSILRIQQVVRGDSAAYFCASSPGGQGGNEQYFGPGTRLTVT.